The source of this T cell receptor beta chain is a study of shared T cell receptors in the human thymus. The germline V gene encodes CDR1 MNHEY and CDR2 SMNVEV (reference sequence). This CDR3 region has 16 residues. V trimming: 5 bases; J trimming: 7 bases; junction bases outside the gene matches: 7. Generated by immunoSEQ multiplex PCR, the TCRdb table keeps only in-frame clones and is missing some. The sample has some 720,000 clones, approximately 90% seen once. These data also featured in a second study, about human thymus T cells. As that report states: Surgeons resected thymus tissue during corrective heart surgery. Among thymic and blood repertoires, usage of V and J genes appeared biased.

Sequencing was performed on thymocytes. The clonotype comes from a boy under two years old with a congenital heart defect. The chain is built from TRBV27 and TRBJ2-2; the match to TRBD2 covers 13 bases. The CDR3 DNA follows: TGTGCCAGCAGTCCGGCGGGACTAGCGGGAATCGGGGAGCTGTTTTTT. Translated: CASSPAGLAGIGELFF.